The TCR beta chain under discussion was sequenced for a study of blood T cells in healthy people across ages. With a J-beta primer mix and a sample-barcoded 5' primer, a second PCR ran about 6 to 11 cycles. TCRdb recomputed calls from the 5' RACE reads with MiXCR, one row per CDR3 protein. The sample lists some 1.7 million distinct CDR3 sequences, 28% occurring once. Samples each had at least 5.5 micrograms of total RNA extracted. The sample holds a few counts of this clonotype. Trimming removed 4 bases from V and 6 bases from J; junction bases left unmatched: 6. CDR1 and CDR2 (germline): SGHKS, YYEKEE (reference sequence). The CDR3 totals 14 residues.

This TCR was recovered from a woman under 40 in good health. Sequenced material: blood. The chain has TRBV5-5 and TRBJ2-7; 11 nucleotides match TRBD2. The CDR3 sequence is CASSPLGLAAEQYF. CDR3 nucleotides: TGTGCCAGCAGCCCCCTGGGACTAGCGGCCGAGCAGTACTTC.